The rows below give T cell receptor beta chains drawn from one sample of a study of T cell repertoires in cytomegalovirus infection. MiXCR, applied by TCRdb to the reads, yields one record per CDR3 protein. This table holds about 500,000 distinct CDR3 sequences, roughly a third found once. Their cognate antigens are unknown. The sample in question was cultured PBMCs, obtained from culture after CMV antigen stimulation. The receptors were sampled from a human donor in good health (CMV status not recorded). Some clones in this sample may be carry-over from other donors' samples. Both conserved end residues are part of each CDR3. A D gene is named only where the DNA matches it firmly. The listing skips clone size in some rows; elsewhere it reads once, few, many or a size class.

d_call j_call v_call clone_size cdr3_nt cdr3_aa
TRBD2 TRBJ2-1 TRBV19 few TGTGCCAGTAGTATAGATCCGACTAGCGGGAGTAGGAATGAGCAGTTCTTC CASSIDPTSGSRNEQFF
. TRBJ1-1 TRBV27 . TGTGCCAGCAGTCCCAATAATGGTGGGAACACTGAAGCTTTCTTT CASSPNNGGNTEAFF
TRBD1 TRBJ2-5 TRBV7-2 few TGTGCCAGCAGCTATGGACAGGGTCTGGGAGAGACCCAGTACTTC CASSYGQGLGETQYF
. TRBJ2-7 TRBV5-1 . TGCGCCAGCAGCTCCGGCCGGGGATCGAGAGGATACGAGCAGTACTTC CASSSGRGSRGYEQYF
. TRBJ2-3 TRBV19 many TGTGCCAGTAGTCCCGGGACCGCATTGGGAGATACGCAGTATTTT CASSPGTALGDTQYF
TRBD2 TRBJ2-3 TRBV7-2 many TGTGCCAGCAGCTTAGTAACTAGCGGGAGTGTCCCAGATACGCAGTATTTT CASSLVTSGSVPDTQYF
TRBD2 TRBJ2-3 TRBV7-2 many TGTGCCAGCAGCGGTCTAGCGGGAGGGACAGATACGCAGTATTTT CASSGLAGGTDTQYF
. TRBJ1-5 TRBV4-1 few TGCGCCAGCAGCCACCCGGACGGCCTCAATCAGCCCCAGCATTTT CASSHPDGLNQPQHF
. TRBJ2-5 TRBV11-2 . TGTGCCAGCAGCTTAGATTCAGTTATACAAGAGACCCAGTACTTC CASSLDSVIQETQYF
TRBD2 TRBJ2-4 TRBV4-1 . TGCGCCAGCATGGGGGGGGAAAACATTCAGTACTTC CASMGGENIQYF
. TRBJ1-1 TRBV7-9 . TGTGCCAGCCGCCAGGGTCACCAGAACACTGAAGCTTTCTTT CASRQGHQNTEAFF
. TRBJ1-1 TRBV7-2 few TGTGCCAGCAGCTTCCTAACCTCGGCTTTCTTT CASSFLTSAFF
. TRBJ2-5 TRBV19 few TGTGCCAGTAACCACAGGGATGTGGAGACCCAGTACTTC CASNHRDVETQYF
. TRBJ1-5 TRBV6-5 . TGTGCCAGCAGCCCGGGAGTGGATCAGCCCCAGCATTTT CASSPGVDQPQHF
. TRBJ1-1 TRBV5-1 few TGCGCCAGCAGCCCCGTCGGGACCCCGATTGAAGCTTTCTTT CASSPVGTPIEAFF
. TRBJ1-2 TRBV7-9 few TGTGCCAGCAGCTTATTTTCGACAGGTGGACTCTATGGCTACACCTTC CASSLFSTGGLYGYTF
. TRBJ1-5 TRBV7-2 many TGTGCCAGCAGTCTAGGAGGGTATCAGCCCCAGCATTTT CASSLGGYQPQHF
TRBD1 TRBJ2-1 TRBV7-9 few TGTGCCAGCAGCCCCCACCCCCGGACAGGGGAAAGTAATGAGCAGTTCTTC CASSPHPRTGESNEQFF
. TRBJ2-3 TRBV7-2 . TGTGCCAGCTGCTTAAGTGGGAGTTGGACAGATACGCAGTATTTT CASCLSGSWTDTQYF
TRBD2 TRBJ2-7 TRBV7-2 few TGTGCCAGCAGCTTAGGCGGGGGTGGAGCGGGAGGGACCTACGAGCAGTACTTC CASSLGGGGAGGTYEQYF
. TRBJ2-5 TRBV6-2/TRBV6-3 few TGTGCCAGCAGTTACAACCCGAGTTGGTTTGGCGGAGAGACCCAGTACTTC CASSYNPSWFGGETQYF
TRBD2 TRBJ2-5 TRBV7-2 many TGCGCCAGCAGCTTAGCGGGAGCAGAGACCCAGTACTTC CASSLAGAETQYF
. TRBJ2-6 TRBV4-1 . TGCGCCAGCAGCCAAGATGGCAGGGCTGGGGCCAACGTCCTGACTTTC CASSQDGRAGANVLTF
TRBD2 TRBJ2-5 TRBV5-1 . TGCGCCAGCAGCTTGGGACTAGCTGATGAGACCCAGTACTTC CASSLGLADETQYF
TRBD2 TRBJ2-3 TRBV11-1 . TGTGCCAGCAGCCCAGTGGGACTAGCGGGAGGAACTAGCACAGATACGCAGTATTTT CASSPVGLAGGTSTDTQYF
. TRBJ2-3 TRBV28 . TGTGCCAGCAGTAAAAGGACGGTCAGCACAGATACGCAGTATTTT CASSKRTVSTDTQYF
TRBD1 TRBJ2-1 TRBV9 . TGTGCCAGCAGCGTCGACGGACAGGGCAATGAGCAGTTCTTC CASSVDGQGNEQFF
. TRBJ2-7 TRBV27 . TGTGCCAGCAGTCTCCACAACATAGACAACGAGCAGTACTTC CASSLHNIDNEQYF
. TRBJ1-2 TRBV5-1 . TGCGCCAGCAGCCCCGGTCGGCTCAGCGATTTCTATGGCTACACCTTC CASSPGRLSDFYGYTF
TRBD2 TRBJ2-3 TRBV13 few TGTGCCAGCAGCCCCTGTCGTGATAGCGGGAGGGCCAGGTGTTGGGGCACAGATACGCAGTATTTT CASSPCRDSGRARCWGTDTQYF
. TRBJ1-1 TRBV12-3/TRBV12-4 few TGTGCCAGCAGTTACGGGGGGGTCAACACTGAAGCTTTCTTT CASSYGGVNTEAFF
. TRBJ2-3 TRBV19 . TGTGCCAGTAGTATAACCCTCGACAGCACCACAGATACGCAGTATTTT CASSITLDSTTDTQYF
TRBD2 TRBJ2-1 TRBV27 few TGTGCCAGCAGTCCCCGGGTGGCGGGAGGAGTCTCCTACAATGAGCAGTTCTTC CASSPRVAGGVSYNEQFF
TRBD1 TRBJ2-3 TRBV7-2 many TGTGCCAGCAGCTTAGTCCAGGGGGGCACAGATACGCAGTATTTT CASSLVQGGTDTQYF
TRBD1 TRBJ2-7 TRBV7-6 few TGTGCCAGCAGCCTCCCCAGAGGGGGCCCCTACGAGCAGTACTTC CASSLPRGGPYEQYF
. TRBJ2-2 TRBV5-4 few TGTGCCAGCAGCTTGGAGCAGGCGAACACCGGGGAGCTGTTTTTT CASSLEQANTGELFF
. TRBJ1-1 TRBV19 . TGTGCCAGTAGTCTCGACCCGGAAAGGACTGCAGCTTTCTTT CASSLDPERTAAFF
TRBD1 TRBJ2-7 TRBV6-1 . TGTGCCAGCAGTAAAGGACAGGATGACTCCTACGAGCAGTACTTC CASSKGQDDSYEQYF
. TRBJ2-7 TRBV4-1 . TGCGCCAGCAGCCAAGATCCTGGGGGTGGATACGAGCAGTACTTC CASSQDPGGGYEQYF
. TRBJ2-7 TRBV11-3 once TGTGCCAGCAGCTCGTCGGCGATTTCCTACGAGCAGTACTTC CASSSSAISYEQYF
TRBD1 TRBJ2-3 TRBV7-2 few TGTGCCAGCAGCCCCAACGGACAGGGTGCAGATACGCAGTATTTT CASSPNGQGADTQYF
TRBD1 TRBJ1-5 TRBV6-5 . TGTGCCAGCAGCCGGGGACAGGGACAGCCCCAGCATTTT CASSRGQGQPQHF
. TRBJ2-3 TRBV19 . TGTGCCAGTAGTAGCGGGTTTATCGGGCAGTATTTT CASSSGFIGQYF
. TRBJ2-7 TRBV7-3 . TGTGCCAGCAGCCGAGAGCCTCGGACTATCGGAGGCGAGCAGTACTTC CASSREPRTIGGEQYF
. TRBJ2-7 TRBV7-9 . TGTGCCAGCAGCTTAGGGCCAGGACAGACCTACGAGCAGTACTTC CASSLGPGQTYEQYF
. TRBJ1-3 TRBV20-1 . TGCAGTGCTAGAGATAGCCGATCTCACGGTGGAAACACCATATATTTT CSARDSRSHGGNTIYF
TRBD2 TRBJ2-7 TRBV28 . TGTGCCAGCATACGGGGCGGGAGCCCCTACGAGCAGTACTTC CASIRGGSPYEQYF
. TRBJ1-5 TRBV27 . TGTGCCAGCAAGGGCAGGTGGGATCAGCCCCAGCATTTT CASKGRWDQPQHF
. TRBJ1-1 TRBV7-8 . TGTGCCAGCAGCTTACGGAGCAGCACTGAAGCTTTCTTT CASSLRSSTEAFF
. TRBJ1-2 TRBV19 few TGTGCCAGTAGTCGTCCGGGACGGTCCTATGGCTACACCTTC CASSRPGRSYGYTF
TRBD1 TRBJ2-6 TRBV7-6 few TGTGCCAGCAGCATCGGGACAGGCGGCTTTGGGGCCAACGTCCTGACTTTC CASSIGTGGFGANVLTF
. TRBJ1-5 TRBV6-2/TRBV6-3 . TGTGCCAGCCGGTACGGTGAAAATAGCAATCAGCCCCAGCATTTT CASRYGENSNQPQHF
. TRBJ2-2 TRBV6-5 . TGTGCCAGCAGTTACTCGAATTTTGGGGGCACCGGGGAGCTGTTTTTT CASSYSNFGGTGELFF
TRBD1 TRBJ2-3 TRBV7-6 . TGTGCCACAGACGTAGGGGGCACATTGGATACGCAGTATTTT CATDVGGTLDTQYF
. TRBJ1-1 TRBV7-6 . TGTGCCAGCAGCCCACAACTCGGGAGTCCTGAAGCTTTCTTT CASSPQLGSPEAFF
. TRBJ2-3 TRBV10-3 . TGTGCCACCAGCAGGACGGTACTCGGGGGTGTCACAGATACGCAGTATTTT CATSRTVLGGVTDTQYF